This is a list of T cell receptor beta chains from one sample in a study of post-analysis software for immune sequencing data. A single record per CDR3 protein comes from TCRdb applying MiXCR to the PCR reads. The sample has roughly 670,000 distinct CDR3 sequences, 55% to 60% seen once. Sequenced sample: blood. These receptors all stem from a girl aged 2 to 9 with multiple sclerosis. The CDR3 runs from the conserved cysteine through the conserved F or W. Each record gives: CDR3 protein, CDR3 DNA, clone size, V gene, D gene, CDR3 length, J gene. D genes are given only for firm matches. Part of the rows lack a size; the others show once, few, many or a class for expanded clones.

CASRRGEWNTEAFF	TGTGCCAGCAGACGGGGGGAATGGAACACTGAAGCTTTCTTT	-	TRBV12-3/TRBV12-4	-	14	TRBJ1-1
CSAREGVVDTQYF	TGCAGTGCTAGAGAGGGGGTTGTGGATACGCAGTATTTT	-	TRBV20-1	-	13	TRBJ2-3
CSADRVYGYTF	TGCAGCGCGGACAGAGTCTATGGCTACACCTTC	few	TRBV29-1	-	11	TRBJ1-2
CASSSGQGGGETQYF	TGTGCCAGCAGCTCGGGACAGGGCGGTGGAGAGACCCAGTACTTC	-	TRBV12-3/TRBV12-4	TRBD1	15	TRBJ2-5
CATSAGTSGVDEQFF	TGTGCCACCAGTGCTGGGACTAGCGGGGTTGATGAGCAGTTCTTC	-	TRBV24-1	TRBD2	15	TRBJ2-1
CASSITGGADTEAFF	TGTGCCAGCAGCATAACAGGGGGCGCGGACACTGAAGCTTTCTTT	-	TRBV11-3	TRBD1	15	TRBJ1-1
CSANSGTGLYEQYF	TGCAGTGCTAACTCCGGGACAGGGCTCTACGAGCAGTACTTC	few	TRBV20-1	TRBD1	14	TRBJ2-7
CASSPGPNEQFF	TGTGCCAGCTCACCCGGGCCCAATGAGCAGTTCTTC	-	TRBV18	-	12	TRBJ2-1
CASSLWSGQLDSEQFF	TGTGCCAGCAGCTTATGGAGTGGCCAATTGGATAGTGAGCAGTTCTTC	few	TRBV7-2	-	16	TRBJ2-1
CASRKGPPGGAQYF	TGTGCCAGCAGAAAAGGACCGCCGGGGGGTGCGCAGTATTTT	-	TRBV12-3/TRBV12-4	TRBD2	14	TRBJ2-3
CASSGLGTASNEQFF	TGTGCCAGCAGTGGGTTGGGAACCGCTTCCAATGAGCAGTTCTTC	-	TRBV12-3/TRBV12-4	-	15	TRBJ2-1
CASSPLEGQYNNEQFF	TGTGCCAGCTCACCACTTGAGGGTCAATACAACAATGAGCAGTTCTTC	-	TRBV18	-	16	TRBJ2-1
CASRLAGGLRETQYF	TGTGCCAGTCGACTAGCGGGGGGCCTAAGAGAGACCCAGTACTTC	few	TRBV5-6	TRBD2	15	TRBJ2-5
CASRPNRQGYEQYF	TGTGCCAGCAGGCCCAATAGACAGGGCTACGAGCAGTACTTC	-	TRBV7-2	TRBD1	14	TRBJ2-7
CASIRKRGSPLHF	TGTGCCAGCATCCGGAAACGGGGGTCACCCCTCCACTTT	-	TRBV7-2	-	13	TRBJ1-6
CASSQGEGAHEQFF	TGTGCCAGCAGCCAAGGGGAAGGGGCTCATGAGCAGTTCTTC	-	TRBV4-2	-	14	TRBJ2-1
CASSQELGLAGSEQFF	TGCGCCAGCAGCCAAGAGTTGGGACTAGCGGGAAGTGAGCAGTTCTTC	-	TRBV4-1	TRBD2	16	TRBJ2-1
CASSSSPGTSGGRYQETQYF	TGTGCCAGCAGCTCTTCACCCGGGACTAGCGGGGGCCGGTACCAAGAGACCCAGTACTTC	-	TRBV11-2	TRBD2	20	TRBJ2-5
CASSLTTGVSTDTQYF	TGCGCCAGCAGCTTGACCACCGGGGTGAGCACAGATACGCAGTATTTT	-	TRBV5-1	-	16	TRBJ2-3
CASSPGTKLLLSYEQYF	TGTGCCAGCTCACCAGGGACCAAACTCCTATTGAGCTACGAGCAGTACTTC	-	TRBV18	-	17	TRBJ2-7
CSVGHRGRSGEQFF	TGCAGCGTCGGCCACAGGGGGCGCTCAGGTGAGCAGTTCTTC	-	TRBV29-1	TRBD1	14	TRBJ2-1
CSARGLAGTNIQYF	TGCAGTGCAAGGGGACTAGCGGGGACAAACATTCAGTACTTC	-	TRBV20-1	TRBD2	14	TRBJ2-4
CSARKGKNTEAFF	TGCAGTGCTAGGAAGGGGAAAAACACTGAAGCTTTCTTT	-	TRBV20-1	-	13	TRBJ1-1
CASSPGQGLAQTQYF	TGTGCCAGCTCACCCGGACAGGGGCTCGCGCAGACCCAGTACTTC	few	TRBV18	TRBD1	15	TRBJ2-5
CASSSLTAGPPSSGANVLTF	TGTGCCAGCAGCTCCCTCACGGCAGGTCCACCTAGCTCTGGGGCCAACGTCCTGACTTTC	-	TRBV7-9	-	20	TRBJ2-6
CASAGQSGANVLTF	TGTGCCAGTGCAGGGCAATCTGGGGCCAACGTCCTGACTTTC	-	TRBV7-9	-	14	TRBJ2-6
CASSREQETQYF	TGTGCCAGCAGTCGGGAACAAGAGACCCAGTACTTC	few	TRBV9	-	12	TRBJ2-5
CASSSPGTKNIQYF	TGTGCCAGCAGTTCCCCTGGGACCAAAAACATTCAGTACTTC	-	TRBV27	-	14	TRBJ2-4
CSVEGTHTDEAFF	TGCAGCGTTGAAGGGACACATACCGATGAAGCTTTCTTT	-	TRBV29-1	-	13	TRBJ1-1
CASSQQTLHTGELFF	TGCGCCAGCAGTCAGCAGACCCTGCACACCGGGGAGCTGTTTTTT	once	TRBV6-5	-	15	TRBJ2-2
CASSPSAVGDSYNEQFF	TGTGCCAGCAGTCCTTCGGCAGTGGGGGACTCCTACAATGAGCAGTTCTTC	-	TRBV6-2/TRBV6-3	-	17	TRBJ2-1
CASSGTGQGGDTQYF	TGTGCCAGCAGCGGGACGGGACAGGGTGGAGATACGCAGTATTTT	-	TRBV7-3	TRBD1	15	TRBJ2-3
CASSYWNVRDQETQYF	TGTGCCAGCAGTTACTGGAACGTACGGGACCAAGAGACCCAGTACTTC	-	TRBV6-5	-	16	TRBJ2-5
CASSLLANSYEQYF	TGTGCCAGCAGCTTACTAGCGAATTCCTACGAGCAGTACTTC	-	TRBV7-3	-	14	TRBJ2-7
CASSSRLAGGLASDTQYF	TGTGCCAGCAGCTCCCGACTAGCGGGGGGCCTAGCCTCAGATACGCAGTATTTT	-	TRBV11-2	TRBD2	18	TRBJ2-3
CASSFYRNYSNQPQHF	TGTGCCAGCAGTTTTTACCGGAATTATAGCAATCAGCCCCAGCATTTT	-	TRBV12-3/TRBV12-4	-	16	TRBJ1-5
CASSLVPSGGYPSHNEQFF	TGTGCCAGCAGCTTAGTGCCTAGCGGGGGGTATCCCTCCCACAATGAGCAGTTCTTC	once	TRBV7-8	TRBD2	19	TRBJ2-1
CASSIPFDRGRTDTQYF	TGTGCCAGCAGCATCCCCTTCGACAGGGGGCGGACAGATACGCAGTATTTT	-	TRBV7-9	TRBD1	17	TRBJ2-3
CASGQLGETQYF	TGTGCCAGCGGCCAGCTGGGAGAGACCCAGTACTTC	-	TRBV3-1	-	12	TRBJ2-5
CASSYSSANEQYF	TGTGCCAGCAGTTACTCTTCAGCGAACGAGCAGTACTTC	-	TRBV6-2/TRBV6-3	-	13	TRBJ2-7
CASSLEGDKLFF	TGTGCCAGCAGCTTGGAGGGAGACAAACTGTTTTTT	-	TRBV5-8	-	12	TRBJ1-4
CSAGQGFF	TGCAGCGCGGGACAGGGGTTCTTC	-	TRBV29-1	TRBD1	8	TRBJ2-1
CASSTWDRVSDEQYF	TGTGCCAGCAGCACGTGGGACAGGGTGTCCGACGAGCAGTACTTC	-	TRBV9	TRBD1	15	TRBJ2-7
CASAFGSSYNEQFF	TGTGCCAGCGCGTTCGGCAGTTCCTACAATGAGCAGTTCTTC	few	TRBV12-3/TRBV12-4	-	14	TRBJ2-1
CASSLKGPWTSGTDTQYF	TGTGCCAGCAGCTTAAAAGGTCCGTGGACTAGCGGCACAGATACGCAGTATTTT	-	TRBV7-2	TRBD2	18	TRBJ2-3
CASSTQEEGYTF	TGTGCCAGCAGTACTCAGGAGGAGGGCTACACCTTC	-	TRBV2	-	12	TRBJ1-2
CSVERRQGGDTQYF	TGCAGCGTTGAAAGGCGGCAGGGAGGAGATACGCAGTATTTT	-	TRBV29-1	-	14	TRBJ2-3
CASSGTMETQYF	TGTGCCAGCAGCGGCACTATGGAGACCCAGTACTTC	-	TRBV7-2	-	12	TRBJ2-5
CASSLSGRYTGELFF	TGTGCCAGCAGCTTATCCGGACGCTACACCGGGGAGCTGTTTTTT	-	TRBV7-3	-	15	TRBJ2-2
CSAIGSTDTQYF	TGCAGTGCTATCGGTTCCACAGATACGCAGTATTTT	-	TRBV20-1	-	12	TRBJ2-3